One sample yielded the 7 T cell receptor beta chains listed below, sequenced in a study of cytomegalovirus exposure and HLA in healthy donors (dated by TCRdb to the late 2010s). Libraries were prepared through the immunoSEQ multiplex PCR assay. The immuneACCESS repertoire file appears here via TCRdb, limited to in-frame rearrangements. These files lack a portion of the clones; in checked studies, under half of the deficit traces to unresolved V genes, and the cause of the others is not known. The sample includes about 140,000 clones, with roughly nine tenths observed a single time. 0.6% to 0.8% of the sample comes from the top ten. What was sequenced was PBMCs. Receptors were obtained from a man younger than 35 in good health and CMV-seronegative.

The rearrangement joins TRBV5-1 to TRBJ2-3, with no clear D. CDR1 is SGHRS, CDR2 YFSETQ, per germline. This CDR3 region has 15 residues. Trimming took off 0 bases at V and 0 bases at J, with 8 bases between the two ends. CDR3 in amino acids: CASSLAPTSTDTQYF. CDR3 DNA: TGCGCCAGCAGCTTGGCCCCGACTAGCACAGATACGCAGTATTTT. Full variable domain (outside the CDR3, taken from reference TRBV5-1 and TRBJ2-3): KAGVTQTPRYLIKTRGQQVTLSCSPISGHRSVSWYQQTPGQGLQFLFEYFSETQRNKGNFPGRFSGRQFSNSRSEMNVSTLELGDSALYLCASSLAPTSTDTQYFGPGTRLTVL.

The gene calls are TRBV7-9 and TRBJ2-7, with D unclear. V lost 5 bases to trimming and J lost 3 bases, with 14 bases between them. Germline V CDR1 and CDR2: SEHNR, FQNEAQ (reference sequence). CDR3 length equals 14 residues. CDR3 residues: CASSASLLDYEQYF. The CDR3 nucleotides read TGTGCCAGCAGCGCTAGTCTTTTGGACTACGAGCAGTACTTC.

The genes are TRBV11-2 and TRBJ1-2; 7 nucleotides line up with TRBD1. CDR3 length: 16 amino acids. V gave up 8 bases and J gave up 6 bases; unmatched junction bases: 18. CDR1 and CDR2 from the germline V gene are SGHAT and FQNNGV. CDR3 nucleotides: TGTGCCAGCGCAACACTAAGGGGGCGCCTAAACCATGGCTACACCTTC. Its protein is CASATLRGRLNHGYTF.

The rearrangement uses TRBV6-6 and TRBJ2-1; 7 bases map to TRBD2. The J segment lost 4 bases and the V segment lost 4 bases, leaving 7 bases of the junction unmatched. This CDR3 contains 15 residues. CDR1 and CDR2 (germline): MNHNY, SVGAGI (reference sequence). The chain's CDR3 is CASSSSGPGYNEQFF. The DNA for the CDR3 is TGTGCCAGCAGTTCTAGCGGCCCCGGGTACAATGAGCAGTTCTTC.

The rearrangement uses TRBV18 and TRBJ2-3; 11 positions agree with TRBD2. Germline lookup yields CDR1 KGHSH and CDR2 LQKENI. There are 16 residues in the CDR3. The junction had 0 bases not matched to a gene; V was cut back by 1 base and J by 0 bases. In DNA, the CDR3 is TGTGCCAGCTCACCACTAGCGGGAGGGAGCACAGATACGCAGTATTTT. Its translation: CASSPLAGGSTDTQYF.

J is TRBJ2-5 and V is TRBV30, with TRBD2 matching 11 bases. Germline V lookup: CDR1 GTSNPN, CDR2 SVGIG (reference sequence). This CDR3 comprises 15 residues. J lost 2 bases, V lost 1 base, and 3 bases had no gene match. The CDR3 DNA sequence: TGTGCCTGGAGTGAGTGGACTAGCGGGCAAGAGACCCAGTACTTC. Translating it yields CAWSEWTSGQETQYF.

For the CDR3, the DNA is TGTGCCAGCAGCCGAGGGGGCGTAGGCTATGGCTACACCTTC. Protein product: CASSRGGVGYGYTF. The chain carries TRBV6-6 and TRBJ1-2; TRBD1 aligns across 7 bases. With V trimmed by 6 bases and J by 4 bases, 8 bases remained unmatched. This CDR3 is 14 amino acids long. The germline V gene encodes CDR1 MNHNY and CDR2 SVGAGI (reference sequence).